This T cell receptor (beta chain) came from a study of vaccination effects on CD4 cells after COVID-19. Study in general: Two-dose vaccination with either BNT162b2 or mRNA-1273 was given to the participants.

Following culture for about ten days, CD4+ T cells were isolated. Measured with immunoSEQ multiplex PCR; TCRdb has only the in-frame clones, and not every one. The sample gives approximately 40,000 clones, over 80% of which show up once; less than 3% is in the top ten. Trimming took off 1 base at V and 3 bases at J, with 5 bases between the two ends. CDR3 length: 13 residues. Looked up from germline, CDR1 is SGHRS and CDR2 is YFSETQ. Only a few counts were recorded for this clone. Its matching antigen is unknown. This sample comprised CD4+ T cells from PBMCs cultured without peptide, obtained before COVID-19 vaccination. The receptor's source is a human donor who received a COVID-19 vaccine. The rearrangement uses TRBV5-1 and TRBJ1-5; D is unclear. CDR3 nucleotide sequence: TGCGCCAGCAGCTTGTCGGCCAATCAGCCCCAGCATTTT. Amino acids: CASSLSANQPQHF.